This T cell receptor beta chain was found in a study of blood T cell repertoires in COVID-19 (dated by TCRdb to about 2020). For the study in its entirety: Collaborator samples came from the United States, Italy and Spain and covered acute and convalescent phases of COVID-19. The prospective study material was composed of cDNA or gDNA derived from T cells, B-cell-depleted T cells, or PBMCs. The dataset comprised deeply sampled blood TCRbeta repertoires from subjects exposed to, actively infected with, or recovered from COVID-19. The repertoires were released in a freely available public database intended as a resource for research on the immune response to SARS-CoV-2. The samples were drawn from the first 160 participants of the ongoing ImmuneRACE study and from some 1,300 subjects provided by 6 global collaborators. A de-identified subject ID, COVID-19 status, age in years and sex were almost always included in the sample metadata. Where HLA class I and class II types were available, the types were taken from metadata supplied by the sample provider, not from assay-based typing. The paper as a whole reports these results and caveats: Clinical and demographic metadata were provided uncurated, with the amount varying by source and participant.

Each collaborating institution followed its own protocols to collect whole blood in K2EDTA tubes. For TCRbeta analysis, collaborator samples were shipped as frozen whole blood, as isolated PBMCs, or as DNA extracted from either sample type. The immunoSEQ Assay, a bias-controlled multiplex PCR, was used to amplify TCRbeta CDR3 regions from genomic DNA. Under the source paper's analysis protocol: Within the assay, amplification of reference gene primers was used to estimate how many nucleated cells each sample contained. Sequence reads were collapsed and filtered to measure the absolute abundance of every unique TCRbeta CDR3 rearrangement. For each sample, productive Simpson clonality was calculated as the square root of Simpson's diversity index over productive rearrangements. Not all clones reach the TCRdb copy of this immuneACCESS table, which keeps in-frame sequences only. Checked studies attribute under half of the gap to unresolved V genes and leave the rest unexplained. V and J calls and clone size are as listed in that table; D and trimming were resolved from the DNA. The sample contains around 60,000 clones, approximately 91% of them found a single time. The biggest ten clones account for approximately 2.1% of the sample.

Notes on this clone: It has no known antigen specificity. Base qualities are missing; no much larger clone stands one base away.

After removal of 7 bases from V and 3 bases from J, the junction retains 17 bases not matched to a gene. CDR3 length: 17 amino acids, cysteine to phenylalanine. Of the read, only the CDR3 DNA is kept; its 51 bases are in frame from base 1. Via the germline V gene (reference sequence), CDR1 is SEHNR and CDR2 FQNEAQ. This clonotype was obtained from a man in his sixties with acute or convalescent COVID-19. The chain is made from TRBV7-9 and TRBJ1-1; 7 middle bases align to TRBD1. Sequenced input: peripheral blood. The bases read TGTGCCAGCACCCCGCCCGTCTCGACAGGGCGGGACACTGAAGCTTTCTTT. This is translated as CASTPPVSTGRDTEAFF. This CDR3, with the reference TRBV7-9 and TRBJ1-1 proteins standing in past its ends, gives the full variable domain DTGVSQNPRHKITKRGQNVTFRCDPISEHNRLYWYRQTLGQGPEFLTYFQNEAQLEKSRLLSDRFSAERPKGSFSTLEIQRTEQGDSAMYLCASTPPVSTGRDTEAFFGQGTRLTVV.